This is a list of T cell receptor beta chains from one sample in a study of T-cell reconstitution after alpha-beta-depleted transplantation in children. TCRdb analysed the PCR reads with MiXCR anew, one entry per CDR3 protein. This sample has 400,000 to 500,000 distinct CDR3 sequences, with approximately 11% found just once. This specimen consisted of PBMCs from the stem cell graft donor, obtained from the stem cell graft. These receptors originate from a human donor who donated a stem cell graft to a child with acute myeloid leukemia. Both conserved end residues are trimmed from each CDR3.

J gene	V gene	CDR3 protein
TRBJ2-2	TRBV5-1	ASSSGTTSTGELF
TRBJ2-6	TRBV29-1	SVSQVSGANVLT
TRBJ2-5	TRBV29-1	SVDKGRKETQY
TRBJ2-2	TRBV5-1	ASSLAGLAVGELF
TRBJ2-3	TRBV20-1	SASRTSGGGNTQY
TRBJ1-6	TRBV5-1	ASRLRGGNSPLH
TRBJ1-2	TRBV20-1	SASSGTGGSGNYGYT
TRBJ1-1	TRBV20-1	SARDQELEAF
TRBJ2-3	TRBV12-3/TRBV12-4	ASSFRGGSTDTQY
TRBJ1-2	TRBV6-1	ASSEDVRNYGYT
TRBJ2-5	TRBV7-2	ASSQLGLFGREETQY
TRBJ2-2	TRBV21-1	ASSTRQGCTGELF
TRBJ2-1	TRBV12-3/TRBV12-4	ASSLQIRGGYSNEQF
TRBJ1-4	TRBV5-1	ASSLDGFNEKLF
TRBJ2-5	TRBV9	ASSLLGSGETQY
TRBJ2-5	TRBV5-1	ASSLGVGTGGLETQY
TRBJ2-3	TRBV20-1	SASEVSGRSDTQY
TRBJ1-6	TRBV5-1	ASSSGTDLNSPLH
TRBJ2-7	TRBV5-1	ASSAGGQGALNEQY
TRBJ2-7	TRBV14	ASSQGYYEQY
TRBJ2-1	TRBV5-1	ASSLLDAYNEQF
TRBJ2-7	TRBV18	ASSPTSDSYEQY
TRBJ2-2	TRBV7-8	ASSLGTRSHTGELF
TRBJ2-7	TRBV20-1	SASGLAGAYEQY
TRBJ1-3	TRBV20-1	SARDLGHALSGNTIY
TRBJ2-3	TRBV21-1	ASSSLERPTDTQY
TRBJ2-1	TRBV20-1	SAPPGQAPDQEF
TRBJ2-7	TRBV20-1	SARSSWLADTYEQY
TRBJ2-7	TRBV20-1	SALRSSGRYEQY
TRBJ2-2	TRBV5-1	ASSLLEGSVTGELF
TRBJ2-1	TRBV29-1	SVAVTSGRNEQF
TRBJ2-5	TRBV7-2	ASSLVPSVETQY
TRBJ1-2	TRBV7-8	ASSLMAGGSGYT
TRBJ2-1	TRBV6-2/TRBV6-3	ASSLGFNYNEQF
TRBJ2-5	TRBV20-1	SAKVETQY
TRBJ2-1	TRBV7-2	ASSPVVASEQF
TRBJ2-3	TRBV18	ASSPVSAGVGDTQY
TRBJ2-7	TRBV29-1	SVLLAHTYEQY
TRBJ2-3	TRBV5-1	ASSLYGTSPDTQY
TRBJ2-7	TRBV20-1	SARDRDGGPNPYEQY
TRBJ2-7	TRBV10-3	AISESLDREQNEQY
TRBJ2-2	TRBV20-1	SARGSGRSAGELF